The clone carrying this TCR beta chain was seen repeatedly, ten times or more. The source of the sample is a study of human T cells and chemical hapten exposure. Described time point: patch test 3, about 24 weeks after DPC sensitization. The treatment denotes: therapeutic diphenylcyclopropenone sensitization with weekly scalp DPC. V lost 0 bases and J lost 5, with 5 bases in between. Germline V CDR1 and CDR2: SEHNR, FQNEAQ (reference sequence). CDR3 size: 13 residues. Individual cDNA molecules had unique molecular identifiers attached to them by the library. MiXCR was run by TCRdb on the RACE reads, yielding one entry per CDR3 protein. The sample has about 82,000 distinct CDR3 sequences; under 15% are singletons.

The sequence came from a woman between 50 and 59 years old with alopecia areata. Some clones in this sample may be carry-over from other donors' samples. The material sequenced was whole blood, taken in connection with sensitization to the hapten diphenylcyclopropenone (DPC). V usage is TRBV7-9 and J usage is TRBJ1-5; tentatively, D is TRBD1 (5 bases). DNA for the CDR3: TGTGCCAGCAGCTTAGCAGGGGATCAGCCCCAGCATTTT. This encodes CASSLAGDQPQHF. Full variable domain (rest looked up from reference TRBV7-9 and TRBJ1-5): DTGVSQNPRHKITKRGQNVTFRCDPISEHNRLYWYRQTLGQGPEFLTYFQNEAQLEKSRLLSDRFSAERPKGSFSTLEIQRTEQGDSAMYLCASSLAGDQPQHFGDGTRLSIL.